The source of this T cell receptor (beta chain) is a study of T cells in tuberculosis. With V trimmed by 3 bases and J by 8 bases, 17 bases remained unmatched. CDR1 MGHDK and CDR2 SYGVNS come from the germline V gene. This CDR3 is 18 amino acids long. Sequencing was performed with immunoSEQ multiplex PCR; in TCRdb, only in-frame clones are kept and a portion is missing. The sample yields under 45,000 clones, less than 95% seen once. Study conclusions and caveats: Active tuberculosis alpha repertoires lay closer to GMM-specific TCRs than controls'. Shorter CDR3-alpha in active tuberculosis partly drove smaller distances.

About this clone: The target antigen is unknown.

This sample's time point: new active TB diagnosis, blood taken before or within 7 days of starting treatment. The source material was PBMCs, sampled at tuberculosis diagnosis. The rearrangement links TRBV25-1 to TRBJ1-5; 9 bases agree with TRBD1. This receptor was obtained from an adult with tuberculosis. The CDR3 region has the DNA TGTGCCAGCAGTGACCATGAAACAGGGGGCTTCGAAGTTAAGCCCCAGCATTTT. Translation gives CASSDHETGGFEVKPQHF. The full variable domain, its missing parts supplied by reference TRBV25-1 and TRBJ1-5, is EADIYQTPRYLVIGTGKKITLECSQTMGHDKMYWYQQDPGMELHLIHYSYGVNSTEKGDLSSESTVSRIRTEHFPLTLESARPSHTSQYLCASSDHETGGFEVKPQHFGDGTRLSIL.